The next 27 T cell receptor beta chains were all read from a single sample in a study of blood T cells in healthy people across ages. A sample-barcoded 5' primer and a J-beta primer mix were used in a second PCR of roughly 7 to 11 cycles. TCRdb processed the 5' RACE reads anew with MiXCR; each CDR3 protein has one entry. This sample has 1.2 million to 1.5 million distinct CDR3 sequences, with roughly 40% found just once. Sequenced: blood. These receptors all stem from a woman between 18 and 29 years old in good health.

This chain connects TRBV2 to TRBJ2-3; 10 bases are shared with TRBD2. This CDR3 has 16 amino acids. Germline-derived CDR1 and CDR2 are SNHLY and FYNNEI. V was pared by 10 bases and J by 1 base, with 11 bases of the junction left unmatched. DNA for the CDR3: TGTGCCACCGATTTTCCTAGCGGGGGCCGCACAGATACGCAGTATTTT. As protein: CATDFPSGGRTDTQYF.

The chain has TRBV10-3 and TRBJ2-5, with TRBD1 matching over 9 bases. After removal of 4 bases from V and 3 bases from J, the junction contained 6 bases not matched to a gene. The CDR3 has 15 residues. Germline V CDR1 and CDR2: ENHRY, SYGVKD. The CDR3 reads CAISGGQGIEETQYF. The CDR3 DNA reads as TGTGCCATCAGTGGGGGACAGGGAATTGAAGAGACCCAGTACTTC.

This clonotype was seen a handful of times. This chain uses TRBV6-4 with TRBJ1-2; D gene unclear. Looked up from germline, CDR1 is MRHNA and CDR2 is SNTAGT. This CDR3 comprises 11 residues. The V gene lost 2 bases and the J gene lost 8 bases, with 6 bases spanning the gap. The CDR3 loop is CASSDGRGYTF. CDR3 bases: TGTGCCAGCAGTGACGGCAGGGGCTACACCTTC.

The chain recombines TRBV12-3 or TRBV12-4 with TRBJ1-3; a possible D gene is TRBD1 (5 bases). V was clipped by 6 bases and J by 1 base, with 13 bases between them. The CDR3 extends over 15 amino acids. The CDR3 nucleotides read TGTGCCAGCAGCAGCAGGGCGGGGTCTGGAAACACCATATATTTT. Its translation is CASSSRAGSGNTIYF.

This clonotype was observed a few times. In DNA, the CDR3 is TGTGCCAGCAGCTCCCGTCGAGGGACAGGGCCCTATGGCTACACCTTC. Translated, it gives CASSSRRGTGPYGYTF. This chain links TRBV21-1 with TRBJ1-2; the table gives TRBD1 as D, unverified against the DNA. TRBV21-1 is listed as a pseudogene. This CDR3 region has 16 residues.

Remarks on this clonotype: One junction end does not reproduce the germline sequence, and a read error may be involved. This sequence joins TRBV20-1 and TRBJ2-3; unclear D gene. Germline V gene lookup returns CDR1 DFQATT and CDR2 SNEGSKA (reference sequence). The CDR3 sequence is 13 residues long. For the CDR3, the DNA is TGCACAGCGTGGCAGCCGAGCACAGATATGCAGTATTTT. Translating gives CTAWQPSTDMQYF.

There are a few counts of this clonotype. This chain joins TRBV7-3 and TRBJ2-1, with 9 bases fitting TRBD1. CDR3 length: 15 residues. The V gene's germline CDR1 is SGHTA and CDR2 FQGTGA. V was pared by 6 bases and J by 6 bases, with 9 bases of the junction left unmatched. CDR3 bases: TGTGCCAGCAGAGCCACGGGACAGGGCAGCAATGAGCAGTTCTTC. It codes for CASRATGQGSNEQFF.

The genes are TRBV7-2 and TRBJ2-1, with 10 bases matching TRBD2. CDR1 and CDR2 (germline): SGHTA, FQGNSA. This CDR3 spans 16 amino acids. After removal of 2 bases from V and 4 bases from J, the junction contained 5 bases not matched to a gene. Here the CDR3 reads CASSLSGSGGYNEQFF. CDR3 DNA: TGTGCCAGCAGCTTATCCGGTAGCGGGGGGTACAATGAGCAGTTCTTC.

The rearrangement links TRBV5-5 to TRBJ2-5; no clear D. The V and J ends lost 2 bases and 5 bases respectively, with 10 bases between them. Germline CDR1 reads SGHKS; CDR2 reads YYEKEE (reference sequence). The CDR3 runs to 13 residues. CDR3 in amino acids: CASSLGLLETQYF. The CDR3 DNA is TGTGCCAGCAGCTTAGGGTTGTTGGAGACCCAGTACTTC.

This chain links TRBV6-2 or TRBV6-3 with TRBJ2-5, with 12 nucleotides matching TRBD2. The germline V gene encodes CDR1 MNHEY and CDR2 SVGEGT. CDR3 length: 15 residues. V lost 6 bases to trimming and J lost 11 bases; unmatched junction nucleotides: 13. CDR3 amino acids: CASSRETSGGNEQYF. The CDR3 region has the DNA TGTGCCAGCAGCAGAGAGACTAGCGGGGGCAATGAGCAGTACTTC.

This chain links TRBV7-2 with TRBJ2-1; D is possibly TRBD2 (6 bases). The germline CDR1 and CDR2 sequences are SGHTA and FQGNSA. This CDR3 spans 16 amino acids. V was cut by 1 base and J by 7 bases, with 17 bases left in between. The CDR3: CASSLVYGVGGNEQFF. In nucleotides, the CDR3 is TGTGCCAGCAGCTTAGTGTACGGAGTTGGGGGGAATGAGCAGTTCTTC.

A few counts support this clonotype. V is TRBV6-5 and J is TRBJ1-5; D is perhaps TRBD1 (5 bases). Trimming removed 6 bases at V and 4 bases at J, with 10 bases between. Germline CDR1 MNHEY, CDR2 SVGAGI. The CDR3 covers 13 residues. The CDR3 loop is CASRIDSNQPQHF. The CDR3 DNA is TGTGCCAGCAGAATTGACAGTAATCAGCCCCAGCATTTT.

This clonotype was seen only a few times. J is TRBJ2-5 and V is TRBV7-6, with 8 bases aligning to TRBD1. The DNA end is a closer match to TRBJ2-7, so the J assignment may be wrong. CDR1 SGHVS and CDR2 FNYEAQ come from the germline V gene. The CDR3 consists of 13 residues. CDR3 region: CASQGATPHEQYF. CDR3 DNA sequence: TGTGCCAGTCAGGGGGCAACCCCCCACGAGCAGTACTTC.

Only a few counts were recorded for this clonotype. The V gene is TRBV12-3 or TRBV12-4, the J gene TRBJ1-6; 9 nucleotides match TRBD1. This CDR3 has 14 residues. V shed 9 bases, J shed 11 bases, and the junction held 11 bases outside the gene matches. CDR3 nucleotide sequence: TGTGCCAGTGCTGGAGGGACAGGGTCGGCACCCCTCCACTTT. This codes for CASAGGTGSAPLHF.

The chain has TRBV6-5 and TRBJ1-2; TRBD1 is a possible D gene (6 bases). The CDR3 covers 13 residues. V was cut by 5 bases and J by 7 bases, with 14 bases left in between. Germline V lookup: CDR1 MNHEY, CDR2 SVGAGI. The CDR3, as DNA: TGTGCCAGCAGTGACGGGGGGCTCGGTGGCTACACCTTC. This codes for CASSDGGLGGYTF.

In this sample, this clonotype turned up many times. The V gene is TRBV6-1, the J gene TRBJ2-1, with D maybe TRBD2 (7 bases). CDR3 length: 15 amino acids. V gave up 5 bases and J gave up 9 bases, with 20 bases separating them. CDR1 MNHNS and CDR2 SASEGT come from the germline V gene. The CDR3 coding sequence is TGTGCCAGCAGTTTTTTTTGGGGGGGCGGGTCTGAGCAGTTCTTC. Amino acid sequence: CASSFFWGGGSEQFF.

The rearrangement uses TRBV6-1 and TRBJ2-5, with a weak D call TRBD1 (6 bases). Trimming pared 10 bases from V and 0 bases from J, leaving 12 bases between. Germline values: CDR1 MNHNS, CDR2 SASEGT. The CDR3 spans 13 residues. CDR3 loop: CAILPGDQETQYF. DNA of the CDR3: TGTGCCATCCTCCCAGGGGACCAAGAGACCCAGTACTTC.

The chain combines TRBV20-1 with TRBJ2-5; 10 bases match TRBD1. Judging by the DNA end, TRBJ2-7 fits better; the J call may be wrong. The length of the CDR3 is 14 residues. The germline V gene encodes CDR1 DFQATT and CDR2 SNEGSKA (reference sequence). CDR3 sequence (DNA): TGCAGTGCCCCCGGGACAGGGGAAGATGACGAGCAGTACTTC. Residues: CSAPGTGEDDEQYF.

There are a few counts of this clonotype. The chain carries TRBV29-1 and TRBJ2-4; TRBD2 might be the D (5 bases). This CDR3 has 12 amino acids. Trimming took off 6 bases at V and 5 bases at J, with 11 bases between the two ends. Per germline, CDR1 SQVTM and CDR2 ANQGSEA. CDR3 in amino acids: CSVDRGENIQYF. Here the CDR3 DNA reads TGCAGCGTAGACCGGGGAGAAAACATTCAGTACTTC.

This clonotype was found once. This sequence joins TRBV6-6 and TRBJ2-7; D might be TRBD1 (6 bases). The CDR3 sequence is 16 residues long. Germline assignment: CDR1 MNHNY and CDR2 SVGAGI (reference sequence). V lost 6 bases and J lost 0, with 18 bases in between. The CDR3 is CASSPTGRSASYEQYF. As DNA, the CDR3 is TGTGCCAGCAGCCCAACAGGGCGAAGTGCCTCCTACGAGCAGTACTTC.

The V call is TRBV30, the J call TRBJ2-7; TRBD1 matches 8 bases. The junction had 11 bases not matched to a gene; V was cut back by 3 bases and J by 4 bases. CDR3 length: 15 amino acids. Germline loops: CDR1 GTSNPN, CDR2 SVGIG (reference sequence). The CDR3 reads CAWSVGETGVYEQYF. The CDR3 DNA is TGTGCCTGGAGCGTCGGAGAGACAGGGGTTTACGAGCAGTACTTC.

This clonotype occurred a few times. V is TRBV9 and J is TRBJ2-7; D gene uncertain. The V gene lost 0 bases and the J gene lost 1 base, with 8 bases spanning the gap. CDR1 is SGDLS and CDR2 is YYNGEE in the germline V gene. The CDR3 length is 14 residues. The CDR3 here is CASSVEGESYEQYF. The CDR3 DNA is TGTGCCAGCAGCGTAGAGGGCGAATCCTACGAGCAGTACTTC.

J is TRBJ2-6 and V is TRBV12-3 or TRBV12-4; TRBD1 aligns across 11 bases. V shed 3 bases and J 4 bases; nucleotides not matched to a gene: 5. The CDR3 loop spans 17 amino acids. The CDR3 region has the DNA TGTGCCAGCAGTTTGGACAGGGGGCGATCCGGGGCCAACGTCCTGACTTTC. This translates into CASSLDRGRSGANVLTF.

This clonotype was found many times. This chain connects TRBV6-5 to TRBJ2-1; 9 bases agree with TRBD1. The germline gives CDR1 MNHEY, CDR2 SVGAGI. The CDR3 is 13 amino acids. V trimming: 6 bases; J trimming: 7 bases; junction bases outside the gene matches: 4. This CDR3 is CASRGQGGNEQFF. CDR3 DNA: TGTGCCAGCAGGGGACAGGGTGGAAATGAGCAGTTCTTC.

To note about this clonotype: Mismatch with germline at one junction end may stem from a read error. The rearrangement uses TRBV3-1 and TRBJ2-1, with D possibly matching TRBD2 (6 bases). The CDR3 spans 15 residues. Germline assignment: CDR1 LGHDT and CDR2 YNNKEL (reference sequence). The CDR3 coding sequence is TGTGCCAGTAGCCCCGTAGAGCGGGCACCCAATGAGCAGTTCTTC. It is translated as CASSPVERAPNEQFF.

CDR3 sequence reads: CASSPEPTAPYEQYF. CDR3 in DNA: TGTGCCAGCAGCCCGGAACCGACGGCCCCCTACGAGCAGTACTTC. The chain is built from TRBV7-8 and TRBJ2-7; no clear D gene. Deletions cut 5 bases from V and 2 bases from J, with 16 bases between. The length of the CDR3 is 15 residues. Germline V gives CDR1 SGHVS, CDR2 FQNEAQ.

This clonotype was detected only a few times. The V gene is TRBV20-1, the J gene TRBJ2-7; D perhaps matches TRBD1 (6 bases). The CDR3 covers 13 residues. Germline V CDR1 and CDR2: DFQATT, SNEGSKA (reference sequence). The V gene lost 6 bases and the J gene lost 4 bases, with 16 bases spanning the gap. CDR3 sequence: CSANLQGYYEQYF. CDR3 nucleotides: TGCAGTGCAAATCTACAGGGTTATTACGAGCAGTACTTC.